The entry that follows covers one TCR beta chain sequence. The antigen is not known. The data were obtained in a study of siplizumab effects on memory and regulatory T cells. Study-wide results and limits: Alloreactive sequences from unstimulated CD4+ memory cells fell significantly with siplizumab. Mapping to unstimulated subsets was achieved for only a minor fraction of alloreactive clones. Proliferating siplizumab-cultured Tregs lacked confirmed suppressive function. Siplizumab conditions gave an average of approximately 70% Treg-derived mappable alloreactive CD4+ clones, versus 26.9% for controls.

From germline, CDR1 is MNHNS and CDR2 SASEGT. The V and J ends lost 3 bases and 7 bases, in that order; junction bases with no gene match: 5. This CDR3 has 15 amino acids. TCRdb's copy holds only in-frame clones and misses some; the assay was immunoSEQ multiplex PCR. This sample has some 100,000 clones, with around 92% found just once. This sequence was found in a human donor in good health. Some clones in this sample may be carry-over from other donors' samples. The V call is TRBV6-1, the J call TRBJ1-4; 10 bases line up with TRBD1. The material sequenced was CD4+ T cells sorted from blood. The CDR3 DNA reads as TGTGCCAGCAGTGACCTCCGGGACAGGGGTGAAAAACTGTTTTTT. This encodes CASSDLRDRGEKLFF.